This TCR beta chain was obtained from a study of regulatory T cells in long-lasting Graves disease listed by TCRdb under 2021. About the investigation overall: To count as having persistent Graves' disease, a patient had to have received antithyroid drug treatment for over 5 years with TSH receptor autoantibodies remaining persistently positive. This study used TCR sequencing and RNA sequencing of peripheral blood to compare persistent Graves' disease patients against newly diagnosed Graves' disease patients. The study was conducted in China and was registered as a clinical trial. A total of 33 samples underwent TCR sequencing, from some 13 patients with persistent Graves' disease and some 20 patients with newly diagnosed Graves' disease. Persistent Graves' disease patients in the clinical cohort had taken antithyroid drugs for about 9.7 years on average.

This clonotype was seen repeatedly, ten times or more. This receptor's antigen is unknown. The sample holds no much larger clone one base away, and base qualities are not on file. Library prep was done by multiplex PCR. The sequencer was an Illumina HiSeq 4000. iRepertoire HTBI primers and Arm-PCR amplification of CDR3 regions were used to construct TCR beta libraries. Before sequencing, the PCR products went through gel purification. Turning to the authors' computational methods: Gene usage analysis of CDR3 amino acid clonotypes relied on the 62 TRBV and fewer than 15 TRBJ segments identified across samples. Filtered high-quality paired reads were merged into contigs using COPE and FqMerger. BLAST was used to align contigs to the IMGT TRBV, TRBD and TRBJ reference genes, and CDR3 was defined following IMGT. Any clonotype with a frequency above 0.1% was classified as a highly expanded clone. Shannon entropy was used to measure repertoire diversity, and the Gini coefficient was used to measure V-J evenness. Clonotypes shared by more than one individual were considered public. Using fastp at Q25 and MiXCR, TCRdb reprocessed the public reads and kept productive beta chains. CDR3 protein duplicates are merged, each entry listing the most common genes and DNA. The V and J calls come from TCRdb's annotation, not from the publication. The sample contains 400,000 to 450,000 distinct CDR3 sequences, 23% of them found a single time. 26% of the sample rests with the top ten.

In light of the paper, this sample's time point label describes: persistent/refractory GD, antithyroid drugs over 5 years with positive TRAb. RNA was extracted from PBMCs in TRIzol for both TCR sequencing and RNA sequencing. Graves' disease was diagnosed according to American Thyroid Association guidelines. The patients came from an endocrinology department in Xi'an, China. From each patient, 8 to 10 milliliters of peripheral blood was collected into an EDTA anticoagulant tube. Ficoll Paque Plus density gradient separation was used to isolate PBMCs, and no further T cell sorting was done. RNA quality was checked with an Agilent 2100 Bioanalyzer and agarose gel, and concentration with a NanoDrop 2000. Including the terminal cysteine and phenylalanine, the CDR3 comprises 14 residues. The only DNA kept is the CDR3, 42 bases in frame from the first base. Reading the germline V gene gives CDR1 SGHRS and CDR2 YFSETQ. The germline ends are 10 bases apart after V is trimmed by 0 bases and J by 3 bases.

Broad study findings and their caveats: Sequencing and analysis were restricted to the TCR beta chain. The study examined only peripheral blood because the primary lesion, thyroid tissue, could not be accessed. Compared with newly diagnosed patients, patients with persistent Graves' disease had lower TCR Shannon entropy and fewer highly expanded clones, which suggests clonal expansion. Patients with persistent disease shared more public clonotypes (over 2,500) than newly diagnosed patients did (966). Preferential use of TRBV28, TRBJ1-2 and TRBJ2-5 was observed in persistent disease, whereas TRBV20-1 and TRBJ2-1 were favored in newly diagnosed disease. The small sample size was acknowledged by the authors as a limitation that may reduce accuracy.

The sequences come from peripheral blood mononuclear cells (PBMCs), collected when the disease was refractory, from a patient treated with antithyroid drugs. The receptor was isolated from a female donor with Graves disease. Rearrangement joined TRBV5-1 to TRBJ2-7, with the D gene uncertain. The bases are TGCGCCAGCAGCTTGGGGCCAGACAACTACGAGCAGTACTTC. It codes for CASSLGPDNYEQYF.